Here is one TCR beta chain with its context. CDR3 length: 15 amino acids. CDR1 and CDR2 from the germline V gene are SGHRS and YFSETQ. V shed 4 bases and J 3 bases; nucleotides not matched to a gene: 8. The source of the sample is a study of blood T cell repertoires in COVID-19. Using immunoSEQ multiplex PCR, the repertoire was profiled, and TCRdb retains in-frame clones only, with some absent. Counted here are some 64,000 clones, around 82% occurring once; the ten biggest clones make up about 14%. The chain combines TRBV5-1 with TRBJ2-3; 7 nucleotides match TRBD2. The source is a man in his sixties with COVID-19, enrolled during active disease. The sequenced material came from peripheral blood. CDR3: CASSRAGDRTDTQYF. The CDR3 nucleotides are TGCGCCAGCAGCCGGGCGGGGGATCGGACAGATACGCAGTATTTT.